A selection of T cell receptor beta chains follows, all from one sample in a study of early T cells in non-severe SARS-CoV-2 infection. TCRdb analysed the 5' RACE reads with MiXCR anew, one entry per CDR3 protein. The data show 55,000 to 80,000 distinct CDR3 sequences, about an eighth seen once. The source material was whole blood, sampled at baseline. The receptors originated from an adult who was a healthcare worker with PCR-confirmed SARS-CoV-2 infection or an uninfected control (not recorded which). Both conserved end residues are part of each CDR3. A D gene is named only where the DNA matches it firmly. Size values are once, few and many counts, or a class for expanded clones, and some rows have none.

TRBJ2-1 TRBV2 few . TGTGCCAGCACCCGGTCGTTATCCGGGGATGAGCAGTTCTTC CASTRSLSGDEQFF
TRBJ2-3 TRBV20-1 . . TGCAGTGCCCGAAAGAATGCGAGGGCAGATACGCAGTATTTT CSARKNARADTQYF
TRBJ1-6 TRBV27 . . TGTGCCAGCAGGGGCCCGGGAACGCTTAGTTCACCCCTCCACTTT CASRGPGTLSSPLHF
TRBJ2-7 TRBV12-3/TRBV12-4 . . TGTGCCAGCACTGGGACTGACGGTGGTTACGAGCAGTACTTC CASTGTDGGYEQYF
TRBJ2-1 TRBV14 . . TGTGCCAGCAGCCAAGACCGGGCTCTCTATGAGCAGTTCTTC CASSQDRALYEQFF
TRBJ1-3 TRBV5-1 few . TGCGCCAGCAGCGGGCAGAGGGCGAGCAGAGGAAACACCATATATTTT CASSGQRASRGNTIYF
TRBJ1-1 TRBV6-5 many . TGTGCCAGCAGTTACTCGGGAGCTGAAGCTTTCTTT CASSYSGAEAFF
TRBJ2-4 TRBV9 . TRBD1 TGTGCCAGCAGCCTGGGACAGCCGGGAAACATTCAGTACTTC CASSLGQPGNIQYF
TRBJ1-4 TRBV12-3/TRBV12-4 . . TGTGCCAGCAGTTTACCGGCAGGGGCGCAGGGTAATGAAAAACTGTTTTTT CASSLPAGAQGNEKLFF
TRBJ2-2 TRBV11-2 few . TGTGCCAGCAGTTGGACTGCGAACACCGGGGAGCTGTTTTTT CASSWTANTGELFF
TRBJ1-2 TRBV29-1 . . TGCAGCGCCTTTACCCACCTAGACAACATGCGCTCTGGCTACACCTTC CSAFTHLDNMRSGYTF
TRBJ2-3 TRBV7-2 . TRBD2 TGTGCCAGCAGCCTCCAACTAGCGGGAAGAGGTCCAGATACGCAGTATTTT CASSLQLAGRGPDTQYF
TRBJ2-5 TRBV2 many . TGTGCCAGCACCCCGACCGCTCTTCTCCAAGAGACCCAGTACTTC CASTPTALLQETQYF
TRBJ2-7 TRBV29-1 once . TGCAGCGTGCTAGGAGCCAACGAGCAGTACTTC CSVLGANEQYF
TRBJ2-5 TRBV12-3/TRBV12-4 few . TGTGCCAGCAGTTTAGGGACACCTATTAAGTCCCAGTACTTC CASSLGTPIKSQYF
TRBJ1-6 TRBV5-1 . . TGCGCCAGCAGCTTGGGTTGGGGGTCGTTTTATTCACCCCTCCACTTT CASSLGWGSFYSPLHF
TRBJ2-7 TRBV5-1 many . TGCGCCAGCAGCTTGGACCCCAGCGTGGCCGAGCAGTACTTC CASSLDPSVAEQYF
TRBJ2-2 TRBV9 . . TGTGCCAGCAGCGTAGCGGTACGACGGAACACCGGGGAGCTGTTTTTT CASSVAVRRNTGELFF
TRBJ2-1 TRBV20-1 . TRBD2 TGCAGTGCTAGAGATAAGGCTAGCGGAATCTACAATGAGCAGTTCTTC CSARDKASGIYNEQFF
TRBJ2-7 TRBV3-1 few TRBD1 TGTGCCAGCAGCCATCCCCCCGGGACAGCATCCTACGAGCAGTACTTC CASSHPPGTASYEQYF